The entry below gives a single T cell receptor beta chain sequence along with its context. Its antigen is still unknown. Base qualities are missing; no much larger clone stands one base away. V sheds 7 bases and J sheds 0 bases, leaving 4 bases between their ends. The CDR3 holds 12 amino acids from the cysteine to the phenylalanine. Of all the DNA, just the CDR3 is kept, 36 bases in frame from base 1. CDR1 and CDR2 are read off the germline V gene as MDHEN and SYDVKM. This sample is part of a study of T-cell reconstitution after alpha-beta-depleted transplantation in children (dated by TCRdb to 2015 to 2016). About the study as a whole: The study quantitatively tracked T-cell immune reconstitution after TCRalphabeta/CD19-depleted allogeneic hematopoietic cell transplantation in children using TCR repertoire profiling. What the research found in general, with its limitations: In some patients, high TCRbeta diversity at day 60 was attributed to recipient T cells and intrathymic progenitors that had survived conditioning. The frequencies of hyperexpanded clones fell over the following months, and after one year, T-cell counts and TCRbeta diversity were mostly attributed to newly produced T cells. The apparently early recovery of alphabetaT-cell counts about two months after transplant reportedly depended on only several hundred rapidly expanded clones that came from non-depleted graft cells.

The protocol used for the library was PCR. Sequencing took place on an Illumina HiSeq 2500. Molecular barcoding was employed in the preparation of TCR libraries, with unique molecular identifiers being used to normalize TCRbeta repertoire quantification. TCRdb cleaned the public reads at Q25 with fastp, built clones with MiXCR and kept in-frame beta chains. CDR3 protein duplicates are merged, each entry listing the most common genes and DNA. The table for this sample lists a few hundred thousand distinct CDR3 sequences; roughly a quarter of them were counted only once. The ten largest clones add up to around a third of the sample. Taken with the paper, the label for treatment or condition translates to: allogeneic hematopoietic cell transplantation with graft depleted of TCRalphabeta T cells and CD19 B cells. Transplant recipients were children who received TCRalphabeta/CD19-depleted allogeneic hematopoietic cell grafts.

This TCR was recovered from a boy under three years old with Wiskott-Aldrich syndrome, due to receive a stem cell transplant. The chain is made from TRBV28 and TRBJ1-5; the D gene remains uncertain. The sequences come from PBMCs, collected before TCRalphabeta/CD19-depleted stem cell transplant. The CDR3 corresponds to CASMSSNQPQHF. The DNA is as follows: TGTGCCAGCATGAGTAGCAATCAGCCCCAGCATTTT.